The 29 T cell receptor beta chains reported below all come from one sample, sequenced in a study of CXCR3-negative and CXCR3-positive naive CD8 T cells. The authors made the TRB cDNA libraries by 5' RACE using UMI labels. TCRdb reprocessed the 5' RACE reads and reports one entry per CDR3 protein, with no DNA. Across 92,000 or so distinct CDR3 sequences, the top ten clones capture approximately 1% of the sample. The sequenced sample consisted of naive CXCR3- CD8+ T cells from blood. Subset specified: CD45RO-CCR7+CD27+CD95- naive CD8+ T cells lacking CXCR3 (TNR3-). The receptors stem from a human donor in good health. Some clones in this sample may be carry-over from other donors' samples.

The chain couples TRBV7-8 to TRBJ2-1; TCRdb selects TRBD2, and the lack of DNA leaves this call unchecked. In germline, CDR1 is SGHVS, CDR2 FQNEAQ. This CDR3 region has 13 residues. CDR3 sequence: CASTLRGYNEQFF.

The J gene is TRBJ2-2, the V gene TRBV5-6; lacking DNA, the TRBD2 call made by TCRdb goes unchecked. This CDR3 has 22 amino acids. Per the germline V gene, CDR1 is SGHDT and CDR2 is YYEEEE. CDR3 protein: CANRINTYWRTDGIGLTGELFF.

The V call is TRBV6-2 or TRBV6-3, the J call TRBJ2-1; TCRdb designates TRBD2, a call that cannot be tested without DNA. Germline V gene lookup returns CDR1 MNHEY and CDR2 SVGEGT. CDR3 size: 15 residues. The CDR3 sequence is CASGRGRVEADEQFF.

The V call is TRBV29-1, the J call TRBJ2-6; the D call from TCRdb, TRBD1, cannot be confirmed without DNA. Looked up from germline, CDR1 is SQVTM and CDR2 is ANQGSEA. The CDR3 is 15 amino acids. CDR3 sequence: CSVEGRASGANVLTF.

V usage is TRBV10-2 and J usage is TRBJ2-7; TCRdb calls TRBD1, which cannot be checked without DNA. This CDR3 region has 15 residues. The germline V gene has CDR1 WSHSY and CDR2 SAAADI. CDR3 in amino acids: CASSELGGDPYEQYF.

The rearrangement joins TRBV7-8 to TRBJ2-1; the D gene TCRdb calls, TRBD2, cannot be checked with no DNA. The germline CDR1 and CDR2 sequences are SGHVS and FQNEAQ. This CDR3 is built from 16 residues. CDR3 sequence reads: CASSESLAGDGNEQFF.

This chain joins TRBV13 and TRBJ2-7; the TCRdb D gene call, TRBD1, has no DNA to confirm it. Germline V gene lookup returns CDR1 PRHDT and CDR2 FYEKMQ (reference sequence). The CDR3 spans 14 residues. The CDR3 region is CASSPQGRVPEQYF.

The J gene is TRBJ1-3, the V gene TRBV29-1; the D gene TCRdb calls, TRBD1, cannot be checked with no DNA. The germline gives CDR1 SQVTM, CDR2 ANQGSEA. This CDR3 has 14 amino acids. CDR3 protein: CSVVDRGSGNTIYF.

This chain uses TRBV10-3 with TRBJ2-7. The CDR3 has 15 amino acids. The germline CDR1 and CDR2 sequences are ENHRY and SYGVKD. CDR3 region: CAISESGSSSYEQYF.

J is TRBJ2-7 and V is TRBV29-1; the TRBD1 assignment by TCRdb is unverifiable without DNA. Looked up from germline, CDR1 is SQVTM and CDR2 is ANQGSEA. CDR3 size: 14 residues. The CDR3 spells CSVLLPGRFYEQYF.

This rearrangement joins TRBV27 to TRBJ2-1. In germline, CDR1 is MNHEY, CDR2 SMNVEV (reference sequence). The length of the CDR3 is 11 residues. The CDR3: CASSTQNEQFF.

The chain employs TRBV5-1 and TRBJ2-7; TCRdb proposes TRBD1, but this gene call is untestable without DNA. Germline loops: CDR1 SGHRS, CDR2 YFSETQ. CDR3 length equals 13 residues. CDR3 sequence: CASSLPGSHEQYF.

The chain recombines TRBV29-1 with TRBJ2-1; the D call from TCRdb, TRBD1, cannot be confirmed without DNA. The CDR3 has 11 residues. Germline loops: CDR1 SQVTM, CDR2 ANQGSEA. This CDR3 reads CSVDAGDEQFF.

The CDR3: CASSSGQGNTGELFF. V is TRBV7-9 and J is TRBJ2-2; TCRdb names TRBD1, which stays unverified in the absence of DNA. CDR1 SEHNR and CDR2 FQNEAQ come from the germline V gene (reference sequence). There are 15 residues in the CDR3.

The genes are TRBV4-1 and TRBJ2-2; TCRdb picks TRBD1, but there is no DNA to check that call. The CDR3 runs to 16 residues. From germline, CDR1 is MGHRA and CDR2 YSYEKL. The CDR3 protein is CASSHPKSQASGELFF.

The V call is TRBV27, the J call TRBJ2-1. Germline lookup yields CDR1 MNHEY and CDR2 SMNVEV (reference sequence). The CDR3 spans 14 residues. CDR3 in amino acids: CASSPGLTDNEQFF.

The CDR3 is CASSRLDRLYGYTF. The chain couples TRBV6-6 to TRBJ1-2; TCRdb's D call, TRBD1, is unchecked because there is no DNA. CDR3 length: 14 residues. CDR1 is MNHNY, CDR2 SVGAGI, per germline (reference sequence).

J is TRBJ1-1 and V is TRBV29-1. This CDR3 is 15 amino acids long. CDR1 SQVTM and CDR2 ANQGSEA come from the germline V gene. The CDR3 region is CSVEDFQGRDTEAFF. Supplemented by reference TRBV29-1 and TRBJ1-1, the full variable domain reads SAVISQKPSRDICQRGTSLTIQCQVDSQVTMMFWYRQQPGQSLTLIATANQGSEATYESGFVIDKFPISRPNLTFSTLTVSNMSPEDSSIYLCSVEDFQGRDTEAFFGQGTRLTVV.

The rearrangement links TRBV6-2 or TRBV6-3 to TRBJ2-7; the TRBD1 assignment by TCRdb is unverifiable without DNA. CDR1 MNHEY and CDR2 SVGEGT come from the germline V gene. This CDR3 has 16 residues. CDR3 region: CASSHGGLGMAYEQYF.

The CDR3 region is CASSLGTDNGYTF. The chain employs TRBV11-2 and TRBJ1-2. CDR3 size: 13 residues. Germline V gives CDR1 SGHAT, CDR2 FQNNGV.

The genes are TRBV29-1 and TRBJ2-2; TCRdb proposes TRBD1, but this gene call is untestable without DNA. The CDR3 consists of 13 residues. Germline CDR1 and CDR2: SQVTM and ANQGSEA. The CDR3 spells CSVGDIDTWELFF.

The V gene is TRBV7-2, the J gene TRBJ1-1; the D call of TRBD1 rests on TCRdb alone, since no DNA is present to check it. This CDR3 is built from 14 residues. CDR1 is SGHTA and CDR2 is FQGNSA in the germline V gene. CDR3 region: CASSTGQGGTEAFF.

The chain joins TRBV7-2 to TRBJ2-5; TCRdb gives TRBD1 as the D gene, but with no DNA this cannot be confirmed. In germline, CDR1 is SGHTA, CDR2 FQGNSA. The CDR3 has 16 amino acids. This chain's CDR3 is CASSSGQGLIWETQYF.

CDR3: CASSNRLGEQFF. V is TRBV7-9 and J is TRBJ2-1. CDR1 SEHNR and CDR2 FQNEAQ come from the germline V gene (reference sequence). The CDR3 loop spans 12 amino acids.

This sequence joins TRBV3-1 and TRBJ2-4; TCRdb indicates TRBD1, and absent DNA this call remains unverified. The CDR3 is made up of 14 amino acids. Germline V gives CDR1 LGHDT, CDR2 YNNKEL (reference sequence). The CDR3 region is CASSQTGVLNIQYF.

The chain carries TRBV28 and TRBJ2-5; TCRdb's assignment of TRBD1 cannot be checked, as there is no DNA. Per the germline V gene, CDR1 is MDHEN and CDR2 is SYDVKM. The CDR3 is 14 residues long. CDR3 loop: CASSLWTGQETQYF.

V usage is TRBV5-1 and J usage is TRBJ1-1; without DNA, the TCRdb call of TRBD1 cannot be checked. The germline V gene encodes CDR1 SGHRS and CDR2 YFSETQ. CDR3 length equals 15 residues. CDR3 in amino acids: CASSSGGTWNTEAFF.

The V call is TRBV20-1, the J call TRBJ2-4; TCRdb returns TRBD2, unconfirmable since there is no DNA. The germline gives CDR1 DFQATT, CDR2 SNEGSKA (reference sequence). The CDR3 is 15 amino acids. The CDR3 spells CSARDQLAGGYIQYF.

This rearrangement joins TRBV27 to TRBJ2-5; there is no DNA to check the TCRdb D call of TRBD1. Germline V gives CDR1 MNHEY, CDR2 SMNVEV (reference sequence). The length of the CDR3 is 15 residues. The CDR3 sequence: CASSLTGLSQETQYF.